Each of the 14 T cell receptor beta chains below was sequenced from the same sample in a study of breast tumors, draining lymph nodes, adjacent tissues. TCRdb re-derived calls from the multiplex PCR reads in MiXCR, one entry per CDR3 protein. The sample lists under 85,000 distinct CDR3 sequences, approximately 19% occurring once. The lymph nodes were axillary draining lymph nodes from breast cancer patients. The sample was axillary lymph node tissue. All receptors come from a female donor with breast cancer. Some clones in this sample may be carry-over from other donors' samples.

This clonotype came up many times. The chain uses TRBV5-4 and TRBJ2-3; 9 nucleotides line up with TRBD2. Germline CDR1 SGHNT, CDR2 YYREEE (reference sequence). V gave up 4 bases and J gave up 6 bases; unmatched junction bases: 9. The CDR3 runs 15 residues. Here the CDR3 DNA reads TGTGCCAGCAGCCTGAACCCAGGGACTAGCGATACGCAGTATTTT. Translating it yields CASSLNPGTSDTQYF.

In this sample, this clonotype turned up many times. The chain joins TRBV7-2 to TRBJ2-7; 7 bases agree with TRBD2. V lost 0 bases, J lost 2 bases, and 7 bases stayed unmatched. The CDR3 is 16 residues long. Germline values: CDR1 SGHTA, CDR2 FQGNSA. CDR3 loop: CASSLAPAGVTYEQYF. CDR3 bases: TGTGCCAGCAGCTTAGCGCCGGCGGGAGTTACCTACGAGCAGTACTTC.

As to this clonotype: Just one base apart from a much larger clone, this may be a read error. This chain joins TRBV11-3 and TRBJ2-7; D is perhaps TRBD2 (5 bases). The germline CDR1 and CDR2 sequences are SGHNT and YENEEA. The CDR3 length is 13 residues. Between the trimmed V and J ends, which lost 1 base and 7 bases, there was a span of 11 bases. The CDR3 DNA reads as TGTGCCAGCAGCTTAGCGTTGACGGGGGAGCAGTACTTC. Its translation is CASSLALTGEQYF.

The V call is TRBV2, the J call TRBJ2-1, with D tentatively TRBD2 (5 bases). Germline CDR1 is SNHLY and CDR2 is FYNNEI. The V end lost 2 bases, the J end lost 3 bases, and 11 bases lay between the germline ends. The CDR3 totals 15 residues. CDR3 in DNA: TGTGCCAGCAGTGAAAGGGCGGGTCGCTACAATGAGCAGTTCTTC. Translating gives CASSERAGRYNEQFF.

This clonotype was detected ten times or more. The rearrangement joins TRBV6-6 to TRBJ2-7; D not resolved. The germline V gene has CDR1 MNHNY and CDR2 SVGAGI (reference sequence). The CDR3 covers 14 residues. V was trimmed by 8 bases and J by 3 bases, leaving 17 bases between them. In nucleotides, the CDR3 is TGTGCCAGCTGCGATACCCCAACCTACTACGAGCAGTACTTC. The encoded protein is CASCDTPTYYEQYF.

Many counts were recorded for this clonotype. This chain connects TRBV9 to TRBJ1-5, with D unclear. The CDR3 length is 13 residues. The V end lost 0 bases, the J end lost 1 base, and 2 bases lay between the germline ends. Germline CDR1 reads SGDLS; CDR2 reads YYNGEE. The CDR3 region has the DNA TGTGCCAGCAGCGTAGGCAGCAATCAGCCCCAGCATTTT. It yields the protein CASSVGSNQPQHF.

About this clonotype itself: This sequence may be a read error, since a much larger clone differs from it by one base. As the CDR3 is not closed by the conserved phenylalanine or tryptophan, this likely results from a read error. The CDR3 loop is CASSPSGRAGELFL. The CDR3 nucleotides are TGTGCTAGCAGCCCTAGCGGGAGGGCCGGGGAGCTGTTTCTT. The V call is TRBV7-7, the J call TRBJ2-2; 12 nucleotides agree with TRBD2. Germline-derived CDR1 and CDR2 are SSHAT and FNYEAQ (reference sequence). The CDR3 has 14 amino acids.

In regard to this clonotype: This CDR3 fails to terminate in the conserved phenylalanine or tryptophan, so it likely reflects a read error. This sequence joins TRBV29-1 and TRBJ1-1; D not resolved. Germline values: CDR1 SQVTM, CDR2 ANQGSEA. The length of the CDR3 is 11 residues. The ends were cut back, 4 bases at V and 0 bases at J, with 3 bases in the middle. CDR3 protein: CSVVMNTEAFL. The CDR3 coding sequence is TGCAGCGTTGTTATGAACACTGAAGCTTTCCTT.

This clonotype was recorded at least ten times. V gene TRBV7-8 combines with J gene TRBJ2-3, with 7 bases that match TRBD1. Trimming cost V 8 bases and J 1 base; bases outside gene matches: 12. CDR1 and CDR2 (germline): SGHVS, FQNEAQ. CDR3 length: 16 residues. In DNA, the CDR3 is TGTGCCAGCTCTTTAAAAAGGGACAGAGGCACAGATACGCAGTATTTT. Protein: CASSLKRDRGTDTQYF.

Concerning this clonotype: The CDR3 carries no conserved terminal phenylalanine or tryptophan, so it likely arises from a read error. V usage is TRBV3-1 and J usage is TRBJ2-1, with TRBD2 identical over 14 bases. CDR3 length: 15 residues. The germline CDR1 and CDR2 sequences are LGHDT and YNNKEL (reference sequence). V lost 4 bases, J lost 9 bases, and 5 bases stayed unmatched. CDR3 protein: CASSPGLAGGSEQFL. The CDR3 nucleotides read TGTGCCAGCAGCCCTGGACTAGCGGGAGGAAGTGAGCAGTTCCTC.

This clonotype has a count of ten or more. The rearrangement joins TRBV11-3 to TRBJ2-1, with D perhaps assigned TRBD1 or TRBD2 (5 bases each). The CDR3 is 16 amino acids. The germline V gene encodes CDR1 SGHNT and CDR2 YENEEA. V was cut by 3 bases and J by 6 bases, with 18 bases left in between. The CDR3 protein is CASSFRATGQFNEQFF. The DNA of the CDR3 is TGTGCCAGCAGCTTCCGAGCGACGGGGCAGTTCAATGAGCAGTTCTTC.

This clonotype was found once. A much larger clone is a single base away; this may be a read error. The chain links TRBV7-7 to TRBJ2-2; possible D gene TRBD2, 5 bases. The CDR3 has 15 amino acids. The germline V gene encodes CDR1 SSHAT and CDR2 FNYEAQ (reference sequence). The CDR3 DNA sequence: TGTGCTAGCAGCCGCCAGACGAGCGGCACCGGGGAGCTGTTTTTT. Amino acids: CASSRQTSGTGELFF.

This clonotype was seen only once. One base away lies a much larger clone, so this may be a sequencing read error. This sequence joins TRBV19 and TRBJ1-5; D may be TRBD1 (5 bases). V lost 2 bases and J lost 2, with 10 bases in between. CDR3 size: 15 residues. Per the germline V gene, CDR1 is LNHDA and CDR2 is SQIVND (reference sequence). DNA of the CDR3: TGTGCCAGTAGTATACGACGGGACGGCAATCAGCCCCAGCATTTT. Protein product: CASSIRRDGNQPQHF. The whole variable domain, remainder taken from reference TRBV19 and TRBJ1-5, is DGGITQSPKYLFRKEGQNVTLSCEQNLNHDAMYWYRQDPGQGLRLIYYSQIVNDFQKGDIAEGYSVSREKKESFPLTVTSAQKNPTAFYLCASSIRRDGNQPQHFGDGTRLSIL.

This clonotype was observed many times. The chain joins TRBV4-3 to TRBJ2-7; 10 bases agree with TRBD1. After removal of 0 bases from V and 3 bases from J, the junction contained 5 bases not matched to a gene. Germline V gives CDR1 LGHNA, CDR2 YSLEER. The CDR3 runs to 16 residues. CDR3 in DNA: TGCGCCAGCAGCCAAGACACCGGGACAGGGGACTACGAGCAGTACTTC. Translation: CASSQDTGTGDYEQYF.